The 19 T cell receptor beta chains reported below all come from one sample, sequenced in a study of blood T cell repertoires in COVID-19. Sequencing was performed with immunoSEQ multiplex PCR; in TCRdb, only in-frame clones are kept and a portion is missing. This sample yields 30,000 to 35,000 clones, of which 82% are seen a single time; approximately 40% belongs to the top ten. Specimen: peripheral blood. The receptors here all came from an elderly man with active or convalescent COVID-19.

The chain employs TRBV27 and TRBJ1-6; D not resolved. Germline V gives CDR1 MNHEY, CDR2 SMNVEV (reference sequence). This CDR3 is built from 15 residues. V dropped 2 bases and J dropped 6 bases, with 11 bases sitting between them. The chain's CDR3 is CASSLEMSPNSPLHF. The CDR3 coding sequence is TGTGCCAGCAGTTTAGAGATGAGCCCTAATTCACCCCTCCACTTT.

The rearrangement links TRBV6-1 to TRBJ2-1; TRBD2 matches at 7 bases. V shed 6 bases, J shed 8 bases, and the junction held 13 bases outside the gene matches. The CDR3 is 15 amino acids. Looked up from germline, CDR1 is MNHNS and CDR2 is SASEGT. CDR3 sequence: CASRPRGEKIDEQFF. In DNA form, the CDR3 reads TGTGCCAGCAGGCCACGGGGGGAGAAGATCGATGAGCAGTTCTTC.

This clone was picked up a small number of times. The rearrangement links TRBV15 to TRBJ2-7; D is uncertain. The CDR3 is 14 amino acids. Trimming pared 0 bases from V and 11 bases from J, leaving 17 bases between. Looked up from germline, CDR1 is LNHNV and CDR2 is YYDKDF (reference sequence). The CDR3 DNA reads as TGTGCCACCAGCAGAGATCGTAATGCCTTTGCGAAGTACTTC. Amino acids: CATSRDRNAFAKYF.

The rearrangement links TRBV29-1 to TRBJ2-7, with D possibly being TRBD2 (7 bases). Germline CDR1 is SQVTM and CDR2 is ANQGSEA. The CDR3 sequence is 12 residues long. Trimming stripped 5 bases from V and 5 bases from J, with 13 bases between. The CDR3 region is CSVRRGAHEQYF. The CDR3 DNA sequence: TGCAGCGTTAGACGGGGGGCCCACGAGCAGTACTTC.

V usage is TRBV12-3 or TRBV12-4 and J usage is TRBJ2-5; D is uncertain. CDR3 length equals 12 residues. V dropped 5 bases and J dropped 5 bases, with 9 bases sitting between them. The CDR3 region is CASSVQVETQYF. Written as DNA, the CDR3 is TGTGCCAGCAGTGTGCAGGTGGAGACCCAGTACTTC.

V and J are TRBV7-9 and TRBJ2-1, with 12 bases that match TRBD2. The CDR3 extends over 16 amino acids. Germline V lookup: CDR1 SEHNR, CDR2 FQNEAQ (reference sequence). Losses at the gene ends were 8 bases for V and 0 bases for J; bases not matched to a gene: 5. CDR3 region: CASSGLAGSSYNEQFF. In nucleotides, the CDR3 is TGTGCCAGCTCCGGACTAGCGGGAAGCTCCTACAATGAGCAGTTCTTC.

The V gene is TRBV6-6, the J gene TRBJ1-5, with D unresolved. Deletions cut 2 bases from V and 2 bases from J, with 10 bases between. The germline CDR1 and CDR2 sequences are MNHNY and SVGAGI (reference sequence). The CDR3 runs 15 residues. CDR3 residues: CASSYEREGNQPQHF. DNA for the CDR3: TGTGCCAGCAGTTACGAAAGGGAGGGCAATCAGCCCCAGCATTTT.

V is TRBV27 and J is TRBJ2-5; 11 bases agree with TRBD2. Germline V gene lookup returns CDR1 MNHEY and CDR2 SMNVEV (reference sequence). The CDR3 totals 15 residues. Losses at the gene ends were 5 bases for V and 2 bases for J; bases not matched to a gene: 4. The CDR3 is CASSLLAGGQETQYF. CDR3 in DNA: TGTGCCAGCAGTCTCTTAGCGGGAGGGCAAGAGACCCAGTACTTC.

A single count supports this clone. The chain links TRBV4-1 to TRBJ2-3, with TRBD1 matching over 9 bases. This CDR3 contains 16 residues. Trimming cost V 2 bases and J 5 bases; bases outside gene matches: 8. CDR1 and CDR2 (germline): MGHRA, YSYEKL. The CDR3 DNA is TGCGCCAGCAGCCAAATTTTTACAGGGGGCAAAGATACGCAGTATTTT. This translates into CASSQIFTGGKDTQYF.

This clone was recorded once. The DNA for the CDR3 is TGCGCCAGCAGTGTTATTAGGGGCAATGAGCAGTTCTTC. This translates into CASSVIRGNEQFF. The chain joins TRBV10-2 to TRBJ2-1, with a tentative D call TRBD1 (5 bases). Trimming shortened V by 4 bases and J by 6 bases, and 10 bases separated the two germline ends. Looked up from germline, CDR1 is WSHSY and CDR2 is SAAADI. CDR3 length: 13 amino acids.

V and J are TRBV4-1 and TRBJ1-2; TRBD1 matches 9 bases. CDR3 length: 13 amino acids. V was pared by 6 bases and J by 8 bases, with 7 bases of the junction left unmatched. Germline CDR1 is MGHRA and CDR2 is YSYEKL. The CDR3, as DNA: TGCGCCAGCAGAGGACAGGGGCAAATAGGCTACACCTTC. Translation gives CASRGQGQIGYTF.

The chain is built from TRBV10-3 and TRBJ1-3; TRBD1 matches at 10 bases. The germline gives CDR1 ENHRY, CDR2 SYGVKD. The CDR3 consists of 16 residues. V lost 4 bases, J lost 1 base, and 4 bases stayed unmatched. The DNA for the CDR3 is TGTGCCATCAGTGTGGGGACAGGGGCTTCTGGAAACACCATATATTTT. Translating gives CAISVGTGASGNTIYF.

This chain joins TRBV18 and TRBJ2-7; 9 positions agree with TRBD1. The length of the CDR3 is 16 residues. The V and J ends lost 2 bases and 2 bases, in that order; junction bases with no gene match: 7. In germline, CDR1 is KGHSH, CDR2 LQKENI. The CDR3 sequence: CASSPLGQGEAYEQYF. In DNA, the CDR3 is TGTGCCAGCTCACCATTGGGACAGGGAGAAGCCTACGAGCAGTACTTC.

The chain couples TRBV7-9 to TRBJ1-1; D uncertain. The CDR3 has 11 residues. CDR1 is SEHNR, CDR2 FQNEAQ, per germline (reference sequence). The V end was cut by 1 base, the J end by 10 bases, with 7 bases between. The CDR3: CASSLGAGAFF. CDR3 coding DNA: TGTGCCAGCAGCTTAGGGGCTGGAGCTTTCTTT.

The chain employs TRBV28 and TRBJ2-5; maybe TRBD1 (5 bases). The germline CDR1 and CDR2 sequences are MDHEN and SYDVKM. The CDR3 is made up of 14 amino acids. Trimming cost V 2 bases and J 2 bases, with 9 bases left between them. The CDR3 DNA is TGTGCCAGCAGTTTACAGGGATCGCAAGAGACCCAGTACTTC. Translation: CASSLQGSQETQYF. Based on the CDR3 plus reference TRBV28 and TRBJ2-5, the full variable domain is DVKVTQSSRYLVKRTGEKVFLECVQDMDHENMFWYRQDPGLGLRLIYFSYDVKMKEKGDIPEGYSVSREKKERFSLILESASTNQTSMYLCASSLQGSQETQYFGPGTRLLVL.

The CDR3 DNA is TGTGCCAGCTCACCGGGACAGGGCCTCTCTGGGGCCAACGTCCTGACTTTC. It translates to CASSPGQGLSGANVLTF. The chain links TRBV18 to TRBJ2-6; 9 bases agree with TRBD1. This CDR3 spans 17 amino acids. Germline trimming cut 3 bases from V and 0 bases from J; bases unmatched to any gene: 3. Per the germline V gene, CDR1 is KGHSH and CDR2 is LQKENI. Based on the CDR3 plus reference TRBV18 and TRBJ2-6, the full variable domain is NAGVMQNPRHLVRRRGQEARLRCSPMKGHSHVYWYRQLPEEGLKFMVYLQKENIIDESGMPKERFSAEFPKEGPSILRIQQVVRGDSAAYFCASSPGQGLSGANVLTFGAGSRLTVL.

The rearrangement joins TRBV6-5 to TRBJ2-5; a possible D gene is TRBD1 (5 bases). V lost 6 bases to trimming and J lost 1 base, with 9 bases between them. CDR1 MNHEY and CDR2 SVGAGI come from the germline V gene. This CDR3 has 13 residues. The CDR3, as DNA: TGTGCCAGCAGCTGGACACTCCAAGAGACCCAGTACTTC. It codes for CASSWTLQETQYF.

The chain joins TRBV3-1 (or the pseudogene TRBV3-2) to TRBJ2-6, with TRBD2 as a possible D gene (5 bases). Germline lookup yields CDR1 LGHDT and CDR2 YNNKEL (reference sequence). V lost 1 base to trimming and J lost 2 bases, with 6 bases between them. The CDR3 consists of 15 residues. In DNA, the CDR3 is TGTGCCAGCAGCCAAGGCGGGCCTGGGGCCAACGTCCTGACTTTC. This translates into CASSQGGPGANVLTF.

The V gene is TRBV7-9, the J gene TRBJ2-3; 8 bases match TRBD2. The CDR3 spans 15 residues. The trim removed 5 bases at V and 3 bases at J, leaving 7 bases unmatched. Germline CDR1 is SEHNR and CDR2 is FQNEAQ (reference sequence). CDR3 region: CASSPGRGETDTQYF. CDR3 sequence (DNA): TGTGCCAGCAGCCCCGGGAGGGGAGAGACAGATACGCAGTATTTT.